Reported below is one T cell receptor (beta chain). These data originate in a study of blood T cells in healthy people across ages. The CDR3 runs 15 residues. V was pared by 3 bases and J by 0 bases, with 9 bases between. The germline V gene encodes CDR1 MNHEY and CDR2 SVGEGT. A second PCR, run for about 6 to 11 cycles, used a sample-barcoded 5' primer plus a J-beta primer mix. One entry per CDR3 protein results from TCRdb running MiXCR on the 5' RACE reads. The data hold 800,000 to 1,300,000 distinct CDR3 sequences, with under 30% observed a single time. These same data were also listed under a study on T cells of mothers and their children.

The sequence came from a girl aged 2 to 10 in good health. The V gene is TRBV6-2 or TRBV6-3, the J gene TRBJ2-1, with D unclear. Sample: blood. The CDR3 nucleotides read TGTGCCAGCAGTTATGCCGGTAACTCCTACAATGAGCAGTTCTTC. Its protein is CASSYAGNSYNEQFF.